The clone carrying this TCR beta chain was found a few times. Antigen unknown. Generated by immunoSEQ multiplex PCR, the TCRdb table keeps only in-frame clones and is missing some. This sample has fewer than 35,000 clones, with around 73% found just once. The sample is drawn from a study of a mutant IDH1 vaccine in newly diagnosed glioma. Study at large: Most patients had received both radiotherapy and temozolomide, the prior options being radiotherapy, temozolomide, or both.

Noted time point: week 35, safety follow-up. With topical imiquimod, each dose of the vaccine consisted of 300 ug of mutant IDH1 20-mer peptide. Administration of eight vaccinations to patients took place in weeks 1, 3, 5, 7, 11, 15, 19, 23. New WHO grade 3 or 4 IDH1-mutant, ATRX-lost astrocytomas were present in all donors. Germline CDR1 and CDR2: SGHDT and YYEEEE. The germline V and J ends were trimmed by 5 bases and 7 bases, with 15 bases remaining between them. This CDR3 spans 13 amino acids. The rearrangement links TRBV5-6 to TRBJ1-1; the D gene is possibly TRBD1 (6 bases). This sequence originates from a woman in her thirties or forties with glioma. Sequences were derived from PBMCs, sampled from a glioma patient whose treatment included an IDH1 peptide vaccine. The CDR3 sequence: CASSFAGAREAFF. CDR3 sequence (DNA): TGTGCCAGCAGTTTTGCAGGGGCCCGTGAAGCTTTCTTT. Full variable domain (outside the CDR3, taken from reference TRBV5-6 and TRBJ1-1): DAGVTQSPTHLIKTRGQQVTLRCSPKSGHDTVSWYQQALGQGPQFIFQYYEEEERQRGNFPDRFSGHQFPNYSSELNVNALLLGDSALYLCASSFAGAREAFFGQGTRLTVV.